Each of the 9 T cell receptor beta chains below was sequenced from the same sample in a study of patients and donors after allogeneic stem cell transplantation. One entry per CDR3 protein, called by TCRdb with MiXCR from the RT-PCR reads. The data hold hundreds of thousands of distinct CDR3 sequences, with approximately 16% observed a single time. Sequencing was carried out using blood, either unsorted or a sorted T cell fraction (not recorded which). Receptors were obtained from a human donor who was either an allogeneic HSCT recipient or a stem cell or donor lymphocyte infusion donor (not recorded which). It is not recorded whose cells these are; they may come from a transplant donor.

V and J are TRBV5-6 and TRBJ2-7, with 10 bases fitting TRBD2. Unmatched junction bases numbered 11, after V lost 3 bases and J lost 5 bases. There are 16 residues in the CDR3. The germline V gene has CDR1 SGHDT and CDR2 YYEEEE. The DNA for the CDR3 is TGTGCCAGCAGCTCGACCTTACTAGCGGGAAGGAACGAGCAGTACTTC. It codes for CASSSTLLAGRNEQYF.

The chain employs TRBV12-3 or TRBV12-4 and TRBJ2-7; D uncertain. The V end was cut by 2 bases, the J end by 10 bases, with 15 bases between. The CDR3 runs to 13 residues. CDR3 sequence: CASSLIETVEQYF. As DNA, the CDR3 is TGTGCCAGCAGTTTAATAGAGACGGTTGAACAGTACTTC.

In its sample, this clonotype was seen a few times. The chain uses TRBV4-3 and TRBJ2-4; no clear D gene. Looked up from germline, CDR1 is LGHNA and CDR2 is YSLEER. V was cut by 1 base and J by 5 bases, with 12 bases left in between. The CDR3 has 15 amino acids. CDR3 residues: CASSQVAYAQNIQYF. The CDR3 nucleotides read TGCGCCAGCAGCCAAGTCGCCTACGCGCAAAACATTCAGTACTTC.

This clonotype was observed many times. The chain employs TRBV7-3 and TRBJ2-1; TRBD2 matches at 7 bases. CDR1 is SGHTA and CDR2 is FQGTGA in the germline V gene. The CDR3 extends over 15 amino acids. Losses at the gene ends were 1 base for V and 6 bases for J; bases not matched to a gene: 6. The CDR3 coding sequence is TGTGCCAGCAGCTTAAACAGCGGGAACTTCAATGAGCAGTTCTTC. Amino acid sequence: CASSLNSGNFNEQFF.

This clonotype was found a few times. This sequence joins TRBV3-1 and TRBJ1-5; 7 bases align to TRBD1. The ends lost 3 bases at V and 7 bases at J; junction bases unmatched: 9. This CDR3 contains 15 residues. Germline loops: CDR1 LGHDT, CDR2 YNNKEL (reference sequence). The CDR3 loop reads CASSQDTGARQPQHF. Here the CDR3 DNA reads TGTGCCAGCAGCCAGGACACAGGGGCCAGACAGCCCCAGCATTTT.

This clonotype was counted only a few times. The V gene is TRBV9, the J gene TRBJ2-3, with D unresolved. The CDR3 is made up of 15 amino acids. V was trimmed by 0 bases and J by 0 bases, leaving 8 bases between them. The V gene's germline CDR1 is SGDLS and CDR2 YYNGEE. This chain's CDR3 is CASSVGIWSTDTQYF. For the CDR3, the DNA is TGTGCCAGCAGCGTAGGTATCTGGAGCACAGATACGCAGTATTTT.

On this clonotype: A much larger clone lies a single base off, so this may be a read error. This chain connects TRBV5-4 to TRBJ2-3; D call uncertain. V shed 0 bases and J shed 0 bases, with 5 bases lying between them. The germline V gene has CDR1 SGHNT and CDR2 YYREEE (reference sequence). The CDR3 totals 14 residues. CDR3 loop: CASSLDQSTDTQYF. For the CDR3, the DNA is TGTGCCAGCAGCTTGGATCAGAGCACAGATACGCAGTATTTT.

This clonotype was observed a few times. V gene TRBV4-1 combines with J gene TRBJ1-2; no clear D. The ends were cut back, 0 bases at V and 4 bases at J, with 9 bases in the middle. This CDR3 has 14 residues. Germline V lookup: CDR1 MGHRA, CDR2 YSYEKL. CDR3 nucleotide sequence: TGCGCCAGCAGCCAAGACCAAGGGAGCTATGGCTACACCTTC. Protein: CASSQDQGSYGYTF.

There are a few counts of this clonotype. The chain links TRBV3-1 to TRBJ1-4, with D tentatively TRBD1 (5 bases). Per the germline V gene, CDR1 is LGHDT and CDR2 is YNNKEL (reference sequence). The CDR3 has 15 amino acids. V lost 4 bases and J 6 bases, leaving 15 bases between the germline ends. CDR3 sequence reads: CASSRRQRGHEKLFF. DNA for the CDR3: TGTGCCAGCAGCCGCCGACAGAGGGGACATGAAAAACTGTTTTTT.